The 21 T cell receptor beta chains below all came from one sample that was sequenced in a study of glioma-infiltrating T cells. Amplification of TCR alpha and beta CDR3 regions from RNA used iRepertoire nested multiplex PCR. TCRdb re-analysed the multiplex PCR reads in MiXCR, keeping a single row per CDR3 protein. The sample records about 93,000 distinct CDR3 sequences, around 40% being singletons. Sequenced: glioma tissue, nonneoplastic brain tissue, or PBMCs (not recorded which). The receptors derive from a human donor with low-grade glioma or glioblastoma, undergoing nonglioma brain surgery, or in good health (not recorded which).

J is TRBJ2-3 and V is TRBV11-2; 7 nucleotides agree with TRBD2. Per the germline V gene, CDR1 is SGHAT and CDR2 is FQNNGV. The CDR3 contains 15 residues. The junction had 7 bases not matched to a gene; V was cut back by 0 bases and J by 7 bases. The CDR3 sequence: CASSLDGSGGYTQYF. For the CDR3, the DNA is TGTGCCAGCAGCTTAGATGGATCGGGAGGATATACGCAGTATTTT.

This clonotype has a count of ten or more. The gene calls are TRBV6-1 and TRBJ2-5; a possible D gene is TRBD2 (5 bases). Deletions cut 5 bases from V and 7 bases from J, with 14 bases between. Germline lookup yields CDR1 MNHNS and CDR2 SASEGT. This CDR3 has 13 amino acids. The CDR3, as DNA: TGTGCCAGCAGTAAACGGGAAGTTGGGACCCAGTACTTC. Translation gives CASSKREVGTQYF.

This clonotype was counted ten times or more. The chain uses TRBV18 and TRBJ1-1; D ambiguous. Germline V gene lookup returns CDR1 KGHSH and CDR2 LQKENI. The CDR3 has 13 amino acids. The V end was cut by 3 bases, the J end by 1 base, with 6 bases between. CDR3 residues: CASSPHPNTEAFF. The DNA of the CDR3 is TGTGCCAGCTCACCTCACCCGAACACTGAAGCTTTCTTT.

The chain joins TRBV5-1 to TRBJ2-2, with 7 positions matching TRBD2. This CDR3 comprises 15 residues. Germline V CDR1 and CDR2: SGHRS, YFSETQ. Unmatched junction bases numbered 4, after V lost 5 bases and J lost 0 bases. The DNA for the CDR3 is TGCGCCAGCAGGGGAGGGACCCCGAACACCGGGGAGCTGTTTTTT. Its translation is CASRGGTPNTGELFF.

This clonotype has ten or more counts. CDR3 in amino acids: CASSPSRTGMIGTQYF. The CDR3 DNA follows: TGTGCCAGCAGCCCCTCACGGACAGGGATGATCGGGACCCAGTACTTC. The V call is TRBV7-8, the J call TRBJ2-5, with 8 bases identical to TRBD1. This CDR3 region has 16 residues. With V trimmed by 5 bases and J by 7 bases, 15 bases remained unmatched. Germline V gene data show CDR1 as SGHVS and CDR2 as FQNEAQ.

This clonotype appeared many times. The chain uses TRBV7-2 and TRBJ1-2; 7 bases fit TRBD1. Trimming removed 1 base from V and 8 bases from J; junction bases left unmatched: 10. CDR1 is SGHTA and CDR2 is FQGNSA in the germline V gene. The CDR3 is 15 amino acids. The CDR3 is CASSLGQGRSEGYTF. For the CDR3, the DNA is TGTGCCAGCAGCTTAGGACAGGGACGTTCGGAGGGCTACACCTTC. Drawing the rest from reference TRBV7-2 and TRBJ1-2, the complete variable domain is GAGVSQSPSNKVTEKGKDVELRCDPISGHTALYWYRQSLGQGLEFLIYFQGNSAPDKSGLPSDRFSAERTGGSVSTLTIQRTQQEDSAVYLCASSLGQGRSEGYTFGSGTRLTVV.

Ten or more counts support this clonotype. The V call is TRBV18, the J call TRBJ2-3; no firm D call. The CDR3 has 11 amino acids. V was cut by 9 bases and J by 2 bases, with 6 bases left in between. Germline V gene sequence: CDR1 KGHSH, CDR2 LQKENI. CDR3 sequence reads: CASSVTDTQYF. The CDR3 DNA reads as TGTGCCAGTAGTGTCACAGATACGCAGTATTTT. The complete variable domain, with remaining parts taken from reference TRBV18 and TRBJ2-3, reads NAGVMQNPRHLVRRRGQEARLRCSPMKGHSHVYWYRQLPEEGLKFMVYLQKENIIDESGMPKERFSAEFPKEGPSILRIQQVVRGDSAAYFCASSVTDTQYFGPGTRLTVL.

This clonotype was recorded at least ten times. This chain joins TRBV6-2 or TRBV6-3 and TRBJ1-5; 7 nucleotides align to TRBD1. The length of the CDR3 is 18 residues. Germline CDR1 MNHEY, CDR2 SVGEGT. Trimming removed 6 bases from V and 2 bases from J; junction bases left unmatched: 16. The CDR3 bases are TGTGCCAGCAGGGGGACAGATTTCGACCGTAGTGGCAATCAGCCCCAGCATTTT. The encoded protein is CASRGTDFDRSGNQPQHF.

Ten or more counts support this clonotype. The chain is built from TRBV7-3 and TRBJ2-5, with D possibly being TRBD2 (6 bases). Germline CDR1 and CDR2: SGHTA and FQGTGA. Trimming shortened V by 6 bases and J by 3 bases, and 14 bases separated the two germline ends. There are 14 residues in the CDR3. CDR3 DNA sequence: TGTGCCAGCAGTTCCCGAGGAGGGGAAGAGACCCAGTACTTC. It yields the protein CASSSRGGEETQYF.

V usage is TRBV20-1 and J usage is TRBJ2-3; 7 nucleotides agree with TRBD2. Germline V gene lookup returns CDR1 DFQATT and CDR2 SNEGSKA (reference sequence). The CDR3 has 13 amino acids. Trimming at V came to 7 bases and at J to 4 bases, leaving 8 bases not matched to a gene. In nucleotides, the CDR3 is TGCAGTGTTTATCACCGGGAGGCAGATACGCAGTATTTT. Translation gives CSVYHREADTQYF.

Turning to this clonotype: Germline and junction disagree at one end, which may indicate a read error. The V and J genes are TRBV19 and TRBJ2-3, with D unclear. From germline, CDR1 is LNHDA and CDR2 SQIVND (reference sequence). This CDR3 has 13 amino acids. The CDR3 loop reads CASSFGLTDMQCF. DNA for the CDR3: TGTGCCAGTAGTTTTGGGCTTACAGATATGCAGTGTTTT.

The V and J genes are TRBV9 and TRBJ2-7, with D perhaps TRBD2 (6 bases). CDR3 length: 14 residues. V gave up 0 bases and J gave up 6 bases, with 13 bases separating them. Germline CDR1 reads SGDLS; CDR2 reads YYNGEE. The CDR3 DNA reads as TGTGCCAGCAGCGTAGCCGCCGGGGGAAGCGAGCAGTACTTC. Translated, it gives CASSVAAGGSEQYF.

As concerns this clonotype: Given a much more abundant clone one base away, this may be a read error. The rearrangement joins TRBV29-1 to TRBJ2-2; D gene unclear. The CDR3 is 14 amino acids. From germline, CDR1 is SQVTM and CDR2 ANQGSEA. CDR3 bases: TGCAGCGTTGAACACGGCCCTGGCACCTGGGAGCTGTTTTTT. Translating gives CSVEHGPGTWELFF.

This clonotype has more than one count but fewer than ten. This clone may be a read error of a much larger clone one base away. This chain links TRBV11-3 with TRBJ2-1, with D possibly being TRBD1 or TRBD2 (6 bases each). V was shortened by 6 bases and J by 7 bases, with 22 bases between the two germline ends. Germline V CDR1 and CDR2: SGHNT, YENEEA. This CDR3 is 16 amino acids long. CDR3 amino acids: CASSYRRGIDGNEQFF. DNA of the CDR3: TGTGCCAGCAGTTATAGGAGGGGGATAGACGGGAATGAGCAGTTCTTC.

At least ten counts were recorded for this clonotype. J is TRBJ2-3 and V is TRBV4-3, with 9 bases fitting TRBD2. The CDR3 loop spans 16 amino acids. CDR1 and CDR2 (germline): LGHNA, YSLEER. Unmatched junction bases numbered 4, after V lost 0 bases and J lost 3 bases. The CDR3 spells CASSQDWTSETDTQYF. DNA of the CDR3: TGCGCCAGCAGCCAAGATTGGACTAGCGAAACAGATACGCAGTATTTT.

In this sample, this clonotype turned up many times. The J gene is TRBJ1-6, the V gene TRBV7-2, with 7 bases aligning to TRBD1. From germline, CDR1 is SGHTA and CDR2 FQGNSA. The CDR3 has 14 amino acids. The trim removed 5 bases at V and 11 bases at J, leaving 9 bases unmatched. CDR3 residues: CASSPARGQAPLHF. The CDR3 DNA follows: TGTGCCAGCAGCCCAGCGAGGGGGCAGGCACCCCTCCACTTT.

This clonotype was seen ten or more times. The chain joins TRBV9 to TRBJ1-2; TRBD1 might be the D (6 bases). CDR1 SGDLS and CDR2 YYNGEE come from the germline V gene. The CDR3 is 11 residues long. V shed 4 bases and J shed 7 bases, with 8 bases lying between them. In DNA, the CDR3 is TGTGCCAGCAGCTCACAGGGTGGCTACACCTTC. This translates into CASSSQGGYTF.

This clonotype was detected many times. This chain uses TRBV2 with TRBJ2-7, with no clear D. CDR3 length equals 11 residues. In germline, CDR1 is SNHLY, CDR2 FYNNEI. Trimming pared 6 bases from V and 3 bases from J, leaving 6 bases between. CDR3 amino acids: CASSRYYEQYF. The DNA of the CDR3 is TGTGCCAGCAGCAGATACTACGAGCAGTACTTC.

This clonotype was counted once. A much larger clone differs from this one at a single base, so this may be a read error. The CDR3 nucleotides read TGTGCCAGCAGTGAAGCGCATCGGGTTGCCGGGGAGCTGTTTTTT. Encoded protein: CASSEAHRVAGELFF. This chain connects TRBV2 to TRBJ2-2; D not certain. Germline V gives CDR1 SNHLY, CDR2 FYNNEI. V lost 0 bases, J lost 6 bases, and 11 bases lay in between. CDR3 length: 15 amino acids.

This clonotype was seen a few times. Since a much larger clone is just one base distant, this may be a read error. V is TRBV11-1 and J is TRBJ2-2; TRBD1 might be the D (6 bases). The CDR3 totals 15 residues. Germline assignment: CDR1 SGHAT and CDR2 FQDESV (reference sequence). CDR3 bases: TGTGCCAGCAGCTTTTCTACAGGGAACACCGGGGAGCTGGTTTTT. Protein: CASSFSTGNTGELVF.

A few counts support this clonotype. A clone one base away is much larger, so this may be a read error. This chain joins TRBV12-3 or TRBV12-4 and TRBJ2-5; D is possibly TRBD2 (6 bases). The CDR3 runs to 13 residues. CDR3 protein: CASSSGVSEAQYF. The CDR3 DNA is TGTGCCAGCAGTTCGGGGGTCTCAGAGGCCCAGTACTTC.